The 21 T cell receptor beta chains below come from one sample, sequenced in a study of cytomegalovirus exposure and HLA in healthy donors. The PCR employed 60 Vbeta primers together with 13 Jbeta primers. The protocol was immunoSEQ multiplex PCR, while the TCRdb copy is restricted to in-frame clones and leaves out a portion. The sample data list fewer than 200,000 clones. Specimen: PBMCs. The receptors here all came from a woman aged 55-70 years in good health and CMV-seronegative.

The chain links TRBV15 to TRBJ1-3, with a possible D match to TRBD1 (5 bases). Germline assignment: CDR1 LNHNV and CDR2 YYDKDF (reference sequence). Trimming removed 0 bases from V and 3 bases from J, with 9 bases in between. This CDR3 spans 15 amino acids. The CDR3, as DNA: TGTGCCACCAGCAGAGACAGGGCGATTGGAAACACCATATATTTT. It translates to CATSRDRAIGNTIYF.

The chain uses TRBV5-1 and TRBJ2-3; 7 bases are a match to TRBD2. The CDR3 covers 15 residues. The V and J ends lost 5 bases and 6 bases, in that order; junction bases with no gene match: 12. Germline V lookup: CDR1 SGHRS, CDR2 YFSETQ. In nucleotides, the CDR3 is TGCGCCAGCAGTGAAGTAGGGAGGGGCTTGGATACGCAGTATTTT. This translates into CASSEVGRGLDTQYF.

This chain connects TRBV18 to TRBJ1-2, with 7 bases matching TRBD1. Germline V gives CDR1 KGHSH, CDR2 LQKENI. The trim removed 4 bases at V and 0 bases at J, leaving 11 bases unmatched. The CDR3 consists of 17 residues. The CDR3 coding sequence is TGTGCCAGCTCACTACTGACAGGGATAAACGCTAACTATGGCTACACCTTC. Translation: CASSLLTGINANYGYTF.

The chain carries TRBV11-2 and TRBJ1-2; the D gene is possibly TRBD1 (6 bases). Deletions cut 5 bases from V and 8 bases from J, with 15 bases between. The CDR3 runs to 13 residues. Germline CDR1 is SGHAT and CDR2 is FQNNGV. The chain's CDR3 is CASSPRTVRGYTF. The CDR3 DNA reads as TGTGCCAGCAGCCCGAGGACAGTCCGGGGCTACACCTTC.

The V gene is TRBV18, the J gene TRBJ2-3; 12 nucleotides align to TRBD2. Germline-derived CDR1 and CDR2 are KGHSH and LQKENI. With V trimmed by 3 bases and J by 7 bases, 2 bases remained unmatched. The CDR3 totals 14 residues. In DNA, the CDR3 is TGTGCCAGCTCACCGACTAGCGGGAGAAATACGCAGTATTTT. It codes for CASSPTSGRNTQYF.

The rearrangement joins TRBV10-2 to TRBJ2-1, with D possibly being TRBD1 (6 bases). CDR1 is WSHSY, CDR2 SAAADI, per germline. The CDR3 covers 13 residues. V gave up 8 bases and J gave up 9 bases, with 17 bases separating them. In DNA, the CDR3 is TGCGCCAGCGGAAAGAACAGGGTGGGTGAGCAGTTCTTC. It specifies CASGKNRVGEQFF.

The V gene is TRBV10-3, the J gene TRBJ2-1, with D unresolved. This CDR3 comprises 12 residues. V shed 8 bases and J shed 3 bases, with 8 bases lying between them. Germline lookup yields CDR1 ENHRY and CDR2 SYGVKD. DNA for the CDR3: TGTGCCATCGGTAGTGTCTACAATGAGCAGTTCTTC. This codes for CAIGSVYNEQFF.

The J gene is TRBJ2-5, the V gene TRBV5-6, with 7 bases matching TRBD2. The CDR3 length is 13 residues. Germline V lookup: CDR1 SGHDT, CDR2 YYEEEE. The junction had 4 bases not matched to a gene; V was cut back by 2 bases and J by 6 bases. CDR3 bases: TGTGCCAGCAGCTTTGAAGCGGGGAAGACCCAGTACTTC. It encodes CASSFEAGKTQYF.

This rearrangement joins TRBV2 to TRBJ2-3, with TRBD2 identical over 9 bases. Germline V gene lookup returns CDR1 SNHLY and CDR2 FYNNEI. V shed 5 bases and J 2 bases; nucleotides not matched to a gene: 8. The CDR3 is 16 residues long. CDR3 bases: TGTGCCAGCAGTTTTGGACTAGCGTCGTACACAGATACGCAGTATTTT. Protein product: CASSFGLASYTDTQYF.

The CDR3 is CAISENAGVTEAFF. CDR3 in DNA: TGTGCCATCAGTGAGAATGCAGGGGTAACTGAAGCTTTCTTT. The chain is built from TRBV10-3 and TRBJ1-1; maybe TRBD1 (6 bases). The CDR3 is made up of 14 amino acids. The germline V and J ends were trimmed by 2 bases and 5 bases, with 12 bases remaining between them. Per germline, CDR1 ENHRY and CDR2 SYGVKD.

The genes are TRBV18 and TRBJ1-4; D is unclear. The CDR3 spans 16 residues. Between the trimmed V and J ends, which lost 2 bases and 0 bases, there was a span of 10 bases. Looked up from germline, CDR1 is KGHSH and CDR2 is LQKENI. The CDR3 DNA reads as TGTGCCAGCTCACCATTATCCGGGTCAACTAATGAAAAACTGTTTTTT. This sequence encodes CASSPLSGSTNEKLFF.

The genes are TRBV11-2 and TRBJ2-2; D may be TRBD2 (5 bases). This CDR3 spans 17 amino acids. Germline V gene data show CDR1 as SGHAT and CDR2 as FQNNGV. Trimming took 4 bases from V and 5 from J, leaving 20 bases between them. CDR3 in amino acids: CASSSFKGSTRTGELFF. In DNA, the CDR3 is TGTGCCAGCAGCTCTTTCAAAGGTTCAACTAGGACCGGGGAGCTGTTTTTT.

The rearrangement uses TRBV6-1 and TRBJ2-7, with 7 positions matching TRBD1. Losses at the gene ends were 4 bases for V and 0 bases for J; bases not matched to a gene: 3. The CDR3 runs to 14 residues. CDR1 and CDR2 (germline): MNHNS, SASEGT. In DNA form, the CDR3 reads TGTGCCAGCAGTGGGACAGGACTCTCCTACGAGCAGTACTTC. Translated, it gives CASSGTGLSYEQYF.

The rearrangement uses TRBV5-1 and TRBJ2-1; 9 bases map to TRBD1. Germline V gives CDR1 SGHRS, CDR2 YFSETQ. The junction had 7 bases not matched to a gene; V was cut back by 4 bases and J by 8 bases. CDR3 length: 14 residues. CDR3 sequence: CASSRTGDSDEQFF. The CDR3 coding sequence is TGCGCCAGCAGCCGGACAGGGGATAGCGATGAGCAGTTCTTC. Together with reference TRBV5-1 and TRBJ2-1, the CDR3 gives the full variable domain: KAGVTQTPRYLIKTRGQQVTLSCSPISGHRSVSWYQQTPGQGLQFLFEYFSETQRNKGNFPGRFSGRQFSNSRSEMNVSTLELGDSALYLCASSRTGDSDEQFFGPGTRLTVL.

The genes are TRBV13 and TRBJ2-5, with TRBD1 identical over 8 bases. From germline, CDR1 is PRHDT and CDR2 FYEKMQ (reference sequence). CDR3 length: 15 residues. V was clipped by 2 bases and J by 7 bases; unmatched bases: 9. The DNA of the CDR3 is TGTGCCAGCAGCTTATGGGGGACAGGACAGGCGACCCAGTACTTC. This encodes CASSLWGTGQATQYF.

The chain combines TRBV13 with TRBJ2-1; 9 bases align to TRBD2. Trimming removed 2 bases from V and 4 bases from J; junction bases left unmatched: 9. Germline V gene lookup returns CDR1 PRHDT and CDR2 FYEKMQ (reference sequence). The CDR3 has 17 residues. This chain's CDR3 is CASSLRSSGILYNEQFF. CDR3 sequence (DNA): TGTGCCAGCAGCTTACGGTCTAGCGGGATTCTATACAATGAGCAGTTCTTC. Complete variable domain (other parts from reference TRBV13 and TRBJ2-1): AAGVIQSPRHLIKEKRETATLKCYPIPRHDTVYWYQQGPGQDPQFLISFYEKMQSDKGSIPDRFSAQQFSDYHSELNMSSLELGDSALYFCASSLRSSGILYNEQFFGPGTRLTVL.

The chain uses TRBV27 and TRBJ2-5; 12 bases line up with TRBD2. Germline trimming cut 6 bases from V and 1 base from J; bases unmatched to any gene: 6. The CDR3 contains 16 residues. In germline, CDR1 is MNHEY, CDR2 SMNVEV (reference sequence). In DNA, the CDR3 is TGTGCCAGCAGGAGACTAGCGGGAGTCTTCCAAGAGACCCAGTACTTC. It encodes CASRRLAGVFQETQYF.

The J gene is TRBJ2-7, the V gene TRBV6-6; 7 bases line up with TRBD1. Trimming removed 8 bases from V and 3 bases from J; junction bases left unmatched: 10. There are 14 residues in the CDR3. The germline V gene has CDR1 MNHNY and CDR2 SVGAGI (reference sequence). The CDR3 sequence is CASALAGGNYEQYF. The CDR3 nucleotides read TGTGCCAGCGCATTGGCAGGGGGAAACTACGAGCAGTACTTC.

V gene TRBV5-8 combines with J gene TRBJ1-3; D remains ambiguous. The CDR3 is 14 residues long. CDR1 and CDR2 (germline): SGHTS, YDEGEE. Trimming pared 2 bases from V and 7 bases from J, leaving 13 bases between. CDR3 coding DNA: TGTGCCAGCAGCTTACGACAAGCGGGGAACACCATATATTTT. It is translated as CASSLRQAGNTIYF.

This sequence joins TRBV7-3 and TRBJ1-1, with D maybe TRBD1 (5 bases). The CDR3 has 13 amino acids. Germline V lookup: CDR1 SGHTA, CDR2 FQGTGA. Trimming pared 5 bases from V and 6 bases from J, leaving 13 bases between. DNA of the CDR3: TGTGCCAGCAGCCCCTCAGGGTTCGCTGAAGCTTTCTTT. This gives the protein CASSPSGFAEAFF.

The chain is built from TRBV7-9 and TRBJ1-5, with 7 bases that match TRBD1. Trimming at V came to 1 base and at J to 2 bases, leaving 2 bases not matched to a gene. Looked up from germline, CDR1 is SEHNR and CDR2 is FQNEAQ (reference sequence). The CDR3 runs 15 residues. The CDR3 reads CASSLGGQGNQPQHF. The CDR3 bases are TGTGCCAGCAGCTTAGGCGGACAGGGCAATCAGCCCCAGCATTTT.